These 32 T cell receptor beta chains were all obtained from the same sample, sequenced in a study of blood T cell repertoires in COVID-19. The repertoire was sequenced with immunoSEQ multiplex PCR; TCRdb's copy has only in-frame clones and lacks some. The data show some 200,000 clones, around 81% seen once. The sequenced sample consisted of peripheral blood. Receptors were obtained from a woman older than 75 with COVID-19, enrolled during active disease.

The chain joins TRBV2 to TRBJ1-5; D may be TRBD1 (5 bases). Trimming took off 6 bases at V and 0 bases at J, with 12 bases between the two ends. Germline V gene sequence: CDR1 SNHLY, CDR2 FYNNEI. The CDR3 has 15 amino acids. The CDR3 protein is CASRGQTYSNQPQHF. CDR3 DNA: TGTGCCAGCAGGGGGCAGACATATAGCAATCAGCCCCAGCATTTT.

The sample holds a few counts of this clone. J is TRBJ1-2 and V is TRBV2; the match to TRBD1 covers 7 bases. J lost 4 bases, V lost 7 bases, and 12 bases had no gene match. This CDR3 region has 15 residues. The V gene's germline CDR1 is SNHLY and CDR2 FYNNEI. CDR3 sequence reads: CASNYPGQLPYGYTF. The CDR3 DNA follows: TGTGCCAGCAACTATCCGGGACAGTTGCCCTATGGCTACACCTTC.

This clone was recorded once. The chain uses TRBV6-2 or TRBV6-3 and TRBJ1-2; 7 bases fit TRBD1. The CDR3 is 13 amino acids. Per the germline V gene, CDR1 is MNHEY and CDR2 is SVGEGT. Losses at the gene ends were 6 bases for V and 4 bases for J; bases not matched to a gene: 5. CDR3 coding DNA: TGTGCCAGCAGCCAAGGGGGCTTCTATGGCTACACCTTC. This sequence encodes CASSQGGFYGYTF.

The chain couples TRBV3-1 (or the pseudogene TRBV3-2) to TRBJ1-1; D gene unclear. The CDR3 loop spans 12 amino acids. V lost 4 bases and J 0 bases, leaving 3 bases between the germline ends. The germline gives CDR1 LGHDT, CDR2 YNNKEL (reference sequence). CDR3 DNA: TGTGCCAGCAGCCTAATGAACACTGAAGCTTTCTTT. It yields the protein CASSLMNTEAFF.

The CDR3 sequence: CASNSREEKLFF. The CDR3 bases are TGTGCCAGCAATTCGAGGGAGGAAAAACTGTTTTTT. The rearrangement joins TRBV28 to TRBJ1-4; D unresolved. Trimming removed 7 bases from V and 8 bases from J, with 11 bases in between. This CDR3 is 12 amino acids long. The germline V gene encodes CDR1 MDHEN and CDR2 SYDVKM.

This clone was recorded once. The rearrangement uses TRBV10-3 and TRBJ2-7; possibly TRBD2 for D (6 bases). Germline V gene data show CDR1 as ENHRY and CDR2 as SYGVKD. This CDR3 has 14 amino acids. Trimming stripped 3 bases from V and 0 bases from J, with 9 bases between. The CDR3 spells CAISEGRDSYEQYF. The CDR3 DNA follows: TGTGCCATCAGTGAAGGGCGGGACTCCTACGAGCAGTACTTC.

The rearrangement joins TRBV7-9 to TRBJ1-1; D perhaps matches TRBD1 (6 bases). Trimming removed 2 bases from V and 4 bases from J, with 11 bases in between. Germline CDR1 is SEHNR and CDR2 is FQNEAQ (reference sequence). This CDR3 contains 14 residues. CDR3 nucleotides: TGTGCCAGCAGCTTAACAGGGTCAGGCACTGAAGCTTTCTTT. Translated, it gives CASSLTGSGTEAFF.

The chain carries TRBV6-5 and TRBJ2-3; 7 bases fit TRBD2. Germline lookup yields CDR1 MNHEY and CDR2 SVGAGI. The V gene end was trimmed by 2 bases and the J gene end by 6 bases; junction bases not matched to a gene: 5. The CDR3 runs 14 residues. CDR3 nucleotides: TGTGCCAGCAGTTACCTTACTAGCGACGATACGCAGTATTTT. Translated: CASSYLTSDDTQYF.

This clone occurred many times. The chain couples TRBV6-2 or TRBV6-3 to TRBJ2-7, with TRBD1 matching over 8 bases. V gave up 3 bases and J gave up 3 bases; unmatched junction bases: 10. The germline CDR1 and CDR2 sequences are MNHEY and SVGEGT. The CDR3 is 16 residues long. The CDR3 DNA reads as TGTGCCAGCAGTTATACGGTGCGGACAGGGATCTACGAGCAGTACTTC. Protein sequence: CASSYTVRTGIYEQYF.

This clone was picked up a small number of times. V usage is TRBV15 and J usage is TRBJ2-5; 7 nucleotides match TRBD1. J lost 0 bases, V lost 3 bases, and 4 bases had no gene match. Germline CDR1 LNHNV, CDR2 YYDKDF (reference sequence). This CDR3 has 15 amino acids. CDR3 amino acids: CATSSYRGDQETQYF. The CDR3 DNA sequence: TGTGCCACCAGCAGTTACAGGGGAGACCAAGAGACCCAGTACTTC.

This chain joins TRBV6-1 and TRBJ1-2, with D perhaps matching TRBD1 (6 bases). The CDR3 length is 14 residues. With 2 bases removed from V and 4 bases from J, the gap between germline ends came to 11 bases. Germline CDR1 MNHNS, CDR2 SASEGT. CDR3 nucleotides: TGTGCCAGCAGTGAACTACGGACAGCCTATGGCTACACCTTC. It yields the protein CASSELRTAYGYTF.

The genes are TRBV4-1 and TRBJ2-5; maybe TRBD2 (6 bases). Germline CDR1 MGHRA, CDR2 YSYEKL. V dropped 2 bases and J dropped 4 bases, with 11 bases sitting between them. CDR3 length: 14 residues. This chain's CDR3 is CASSQIVGGETQYF. The CDR3 nucleotides read TGCGCCAGCAGCCAAATAGTGGGAGGAGAGACCCAGTACTTC.

This clone was seen just once. This chain links TRBV2 with TRBJ2-5; TRBD2 matches 15 bases. Per the germline V gene, CDR1 is SNHLY and CDR2 is FYNNEI. The J segment lost 4 bases and the V segment lost 5 bases, leaving 5 bases of the junction unmatched. The CDR3 has 16 amino acids. The CDR3 here is CASSPGLAGGGETQYF. The CDR3 DNA is TGTGCCAGCAGTCCGGGACTAGCGGGAGGTGGAGAGACCCAGTACTTC.

V is TRBV4-3 and J is TRBJ1-4; TRBD1 matches 7 bases. Per germline, CDR1 LGHNA and CDR2 YSLEER. With 4 bases clipped from V and 3 bases from J, the junction kept 2 bases outside the gene matches. This CDR3 has 14 residues. CDR3 nucleotide sequence: TGCGCCAGCAGCCCGGGGACAGCTAATGAAAAACTGTTTTTT. As protein: CASSPGTANEKLFF.

The CDR3 DNA reads as TGTGCCAGCAGTGAAGTGGTGGCGGTTCAAGGTGATGGCTACACCTTC. It translates to CASSEVVAVQGDGYTF. This sequence joins TRBV6-1 and TRBJ1-2; D call uncertain. The germline V gene encodes CDR1 MNHNS and CDR2 SASEGT. This CDR3 contains 16 residues. Trimming took 1 base from V and 6 from J, leaving 18 bases between them.

The genes are TRBV20-1 and TRBJ2-2, with D unclear. The CDR3 has 13 residues. The germline V gene encodes CDR1 DFQATT and CDR2 SNEGSKA (reference sequence). V dropped 3 bases and J dropped 6 bases, with 11 bases sitting between them. DNA of the CDR3: TGCAGTGCTAGTGGATCGAGGTCCGGGGAGCTGTTTTTT. This codes for CSASGSRSGELFF.

In the case of this clone: At one of its ends the junction is not consistent with the germline gene, which may arise from a read error. The genes are TRBV4-3 and TRBJ2-6, with D uncertain. Germline loops: CDR1 LGHNA, CDR2 YSLEER. This CDR3 contains 16 residues. The CDR3 is CVSSQDFRSGANVLTF. Here the CDR3 DNA reads TGCGTCAGCAGCCAAGATTTCCGCTCTGGGGCCAACGTCCTGACTTTC.

This clone came up once. This rearrangement joins TRBV28 to TRBJ1-5, with 12 bases aligning to TRBD1. The CDR3 covers 17 residues. Germline CDR1 and CDR2: MDHEN and SYDVKM. V dropped 6 bases and J dropped 2; count of bases not matched to a gene: 8. In nucleotides, the CDR3 is TGTGCCAGCAGCCCCGGGACAGGGGGCTCCGGCAATCAGCCCCAGCATTTT. Protein: CASSPGTGGSGNQPQHF.

V and J are TRBV2 and TRBJ2-2; D perhaps matches TRBD1 (5 bases). CDR3 length equals 13 residues. Germline loops: CDR1 SNHLY, CDR2 FYNNEI. V was trimmed by 8 bases and J by 4 bases, leaving 11 bases between them. The CDR3 DNA is TGTGCCAGCTCCCGACAGTCCACCGGGGAGCTGTTTTTT. This gives the protein CASSRQSTGELFF.

V gene TRBV5-7 combines with J gene TRBJ2-5, with D possibly TRBD2 on 6 matching bases. TRBV5-7 is recorded as an ORF, its role being uncertain. Trimming removed 5 bases at V and 5 bases at J, with 19 bases between. This CDR3 is 15 amino acids long. The CDR3 protein is CASSYDGTGTETQYF. The CDR3 coding sequence is TGTGCCAGCAGTTACGACGGGACTGGGACGGAGACCCAGTACTTC.

V is TRBV4-1 and J is TRBJ1-2, with D unclear. V was clipped by 1 base and J by 5 bases, with 11 bases between them. The CDR3 runs to 14 residues. Germline loops: CDR1 MGHRA, CDR2 YSYEKL. CDR3 sequence reads: CASSQVGSGYGYTF. The CDR3 DNA is TGCGCCAGCAGCCAAGTGGGCAGTGGGTATGGCTACACCTTC.

This clone came up a few times. The chain is built from TRBV5-1 and TRBJ2-7, with 8 bases identical to TRBD1. The germline gives CDR1 SGHRS, CDR2 YFSETQ. CDR3 length: 15 residues. Trimming cost V 0 bases and J 3 bases; bases outside gene matches: 5. The CDR3 protein is CASSLGDRGNYEQYF. CDR3 sequence (DNA): TGCGCCAGCAGCTTGGGCGACAGGGGTAACTACGAGCAGTACTTC.

The rearrangement joins TRBV2 to TRBJ1-1; D possibly corresponds to TRBD1 (5 bases). The germline V gene has CDR1 SNHLY and CDR2 FYNNEI. V shed 6 bases and J shed 3 bases, with 8 bases lying between them. The CDR3 is 12 amino acids. The CDR3 DNA reads as TGTGCCAGCAGGGCGGGGGACACTGAAGCTTTCTTT. It is translated as CASRAGDTEAFF.

In its sample, this clone was seen once. The gene calls are TRBV28 and TRBJ2-7; 9 bases agree with TRBD1. After removal of 3 bases from V and 2 bases from J, the junction contained 8 bases not matched to a gene. The CDR3 consists of 16 residues. Germline V lookup: CDR1 MDHEN, CDR2 SYDVKM. The CDR3 reads CASSFPRDRVTYEQYF. CDR3 sequence (DNA): TGTGCCAGCAGTTTCCCCCGGGACAGGGTGACCTACGAGCAGTACTTC.

V usage is TRBV29-1 and J usage is TRBJ2-2; maybe TRBD1 (6 bases). CDR1 and CDR2 (germline): SQVTM, ANQGSEA. V was clipped by 7 bases and J by 4 bases, with 10 bases between them. The CDR3 consists of 12 residues. The CDR3 DNA follows: TGCAGCGCAGGGGTCTCCACCGGGGAGCTGTTTTTT. Encoded protein: CSAGVSTGELFF.

The chain combines TRBV2 with TRBJ2-3; D might be TRBD2 (6 bases). The CDR3 sequence is 14 residues long. Between the trimmed V and J ends, which lost 10 bases and 4 bases, there was a span of 18 bases. Per the germline V gene, CDR1 is SNHLY and CDR2 is FYNNEI. The DNA for the CDR3 is TGTGCCACAAAACCGGGACTCTCTCCAGATACGCAGTATTTT. Protein sequence: CATKPGLSPDTQYF.

Only a few counts were recorded for this clone. This chain uses TRBV18 with TRBJ1-1; possible D gene TRBD1, 5 bases. Germline loops: CDR1 KGHSH, CDR2 LQKENI. The CDR3 length is 16 residues. V was shortened by 0 bases and J by 4 bases, with 15 bases between the two germline ends. CDR3 sequence: CASSPPYGAGATEAFF. The CDR3 nucleotides are TGTGCCAGCTCACCACCGTATGGGGCTGGGGCCACTGAAGCTTTCTTT. Variable domain in full (rest from reference TRBV18 and TRBJ1-1): NAGVMQNPRHLVRRRGQEARLRCSPMKGHSHVYWYRQLPEEGLKFMVYLQKENIIDESGMPKERFSAEFPKEGPSILRIQQVVRGDSAAYFCASSPPYGAGATEAFFGQGTRLTVV.

This clone was seen just once. V and J are TRBV3-1 (or the pseudogene TRBV3-2) and TRBJ2-1; unclear D gene. There are 17 residues in the CDR3. CDR1 is LGHDT, CDR2 YNNKEL, per germline (reference sequence). The V end was cut by 1 base, the J end by 0 bases, with 13 bases between. The CDR3 DNA reads TGTGCCAGCAGCCAAGGGCTAGTCGAATCCTCCTACAATGAGCAGTTCTTC. Translating it yields CASSQGLVESSYNEQFF.

Points on this clone: This specimen includes other DNA sequences encoding the same CDR3. The chain combines TRBV18 with TRBJ2-7; 7 nucleotides agree with TRBD2. This CDR3 contains 14 residues. The junction had 1 base not matched to a gene; V was cut back by 0 bases and J by 2 bases. Germline CDR1 KGHSH, CDR2 LQKENI. CDR3 in amino acids: CASSPPSGTYEQYF. The CDR3 DNA reads as TGTGCCAGCTCACCACCCAGCGGGACCTACGAGCAGTACTTC.

The chain is built from TRBV24-1 and TRBJ2-1, with D unresolved. Trimming left V 2 bases short and J 3 bases short, with 13 bases between. CDR3 size: 16 residues. Germline CDR1 KGHDR, CDR2 SFDVKD. CDR3 coding DNA: TGTGCCACCAGTGATTCGGCGAGGCGGAACTACAATGAGCAGTTCTTC. Protein: CATSDSARRNYNEQFF.

This chain joins TRBV9 and TRBJ2-6; D gene unclear. Trimming cost V 0 bases and J 0 bases, with 4 bases left between them. The CDR3 totals 15 residues. CDR1 is SGDLS, CDR2 YYNGEE, per germline. CDR3 protein: CASSVGSSGANVLTF. The CDR3 DNA is TGTGCCAGCAGCGTAGGCAGCTCTGGGGCCAACGTCCTGACTTTC.

This chain joins TRBV4-3 and TRBJ1-2; possibly TRBD1 for D (6 bases). The CDR3 length is 15 residues. Trimming took off 1 base at V and 3 bases at J, with 12 bases between the two ends. Per germline, CDR1 LGHNA and CDR2 YSLEER. CDR3 nucleotide sequence: TGCGCCAGCAGCCAAGTTGGGGGGGGCCACTATGGCTACACCTTC. This codes for CASSQVGGGHYGYTF.